Presented here are 8 T cell receptor beta chains from one specimen sequenced in a study of blood T cell repertoires in COVID-19 (dated by TCRdb to 2019 to 2021). Receptors were amplified or captured by the immunoSEQ multiplex PCR assay. This is the immuneACCESS table as TCRdb keeps it, with only in-frame sequences that have V and J called. A part of the clones is gone; compared with another copy, unresolved V genes explain less than half, and the rest is unexplained. This sample comprises over 65,000 clones, 82% of them detected only once. The ten largest clones capture about 16% of the sample. The sample was peripheral blood. These receptors were collected from a man older than 75 with active COVID-19.

V and J are TRBV6-5 and TRBJ1-5; TRBD1 aligns across 7 bases. Trimming removed 0 bases from V and 5 bases from J; junction bases left unmatched: 7. Germline CDR1 reads MNHEY; CDR2 reads SVGAGI. The CDR3 contains 16 residues. CDR3 nucleotides: TGTGCCAGCAGTTACTCTTTAGGGGACAGTTATCAGCCCCAGCATTTT. It codes for CASSYSLGDSYQPQHF.

This chain connects TRBV19 to TRBJ1-5; no clear D. V was cut by 6 bases and J by 1 base, with 19 bases left in between. The CDR3 length is 17 residues. Germline V gene data show CDR1 as LNHDA and CDR2 as SQIVND (reference sequence). CDR3 residues: CASSEPGFLGSNQPQHF. CDR3 bases: TGTGCCAGTAGCGAACCGGGTTTCCTTGGGAGCAATCAGCCCCAGCATTTT.

V is TRBV7-2 and J is TRBJ2-7, with TRBD1 matching 8 bases. CDR1 is SGHTA, CDR2 FQGNSA, per germline. V shed 4 bases, J shed 2 bases, and the junction held 7 bases outside the gene matches. The length of the CDR3 is 15 residues. The CDR3 here is CASSSRQGIPYEQYF. CDR3 nucleotide sequence: TGTGCCAGCAGCTCCCGACAGGGGATCCCCTACGAGCAGTACTTC.

The chain carries TRBV4-3 and TRBJ2-5, with 8 nucleotides matching TRBD2. The CDR3 contains 16 residues. J was trimmed by 1 base and V by 1 base; bases with no gene match: 5. Germline CDR1 and CDR2: LGHNA and YSLEER. The CDR3: CASSQAGSGVQETQYF. Here the CDR3 DNA reads TGCGCCAGCAGCCAAGCGGGTAGCGGGGTCCAAGAGACCCAGTACTTC.

CDR3 loop: CASSLASGYYTDTQYF. DNA for the CDR3: TGTGCCAGCAGCTTAGCTAGCGGATACTACACAGATACGCAGTATTTT. This rearrangement joins TRBV11-2 to TRBJ2-3; 7 nucleotides agree with TRBD2. The junction had 6 bases not matched to a gene; V was cut back by 1 base and J by 2 bases. The length of the CDR3 is 16 residues. Per the germline V gene, CDR1 is SGHAT and CDR2 is FQNNGV.

V gene TRBV7-9 combines with J gene TRBJ2-3; 11 nucleotides match TRBD1. This CDR3 is built from 15 residues. CDR1 SEHNR and CDR2 FQNEAQ come from the germline V gene (reference sequence). V trimming: 5 bases; J trimming: 2 bases; junction bases outside the gene matches: 3. The chain's CDR3 is CASSLGQGATDTQYF. Written as DNA, the CDR3 is TGTGCCAGCAGCCTAGGACAGGGGGCCACAGATACGCAGTATTTT.

This rearrangement joins TRBV29-1 to TRBJ1-1; TRBD1 matches at 9 bases. Germline trimming cut 3 bases from V and 4 bases from J; bases unmatched to any gene: 6. CDR1 and CDR2 (germline): SQVTM, ANQGSEA. This CDR3 contains 14 residues. CDR3 in DNA: TGCAGCGTTGAGGGACAGGGATTTGGCACTGAAGCTTTCTTT. Its translation: CSVEGQGFGTEAFF.

In its sample, this clone was seen once. The rearrangement joins TRBV4-2 to TRBJ2-1, with 9 nucleotides matching TRBD1. With V trimmed by 4 bases and J by 0 bases, 7 bases remained unmatched. This CDR3 comprises 17 residues. CDR1 and CDR2 from the germline V gene are LGHNA and YNFKEQ. The CDR3 DNA reads TGTGCCAGCAGCCCTTGGGGACAGGGAAGCTCCTACAATGAGCAGTTCTTC. This sequence encodes CASSPWGQGSSYNEQFF.